This T cell receptor (beta chain) was sequenced during a study of beta chain features in type 1 diabetes. Study details: Healthy donors resembled patients in age, gender and cell yields. General study results and limits: Moderately but significantly shorter TCRB CDR3s were found in Type 1 diabetes patients in all four CD4+ subsets. Healthy donors had naive, central memory and Treg TCRB repertoires that appeared less similar than those seen among patients.

Per donor, one heparinised blood draw averaged approximately 120 mL. Sorting that relied on CD45RO/CCR7/CD25/CD127/CD95/CD27 yielded CD4+ naive, central memory, regulatory and stem cell-like memory cells. This CDR3 contains 15 residues. V shed 0 bases, J shed 5 bases, and the junction held 0 bases outside the gene matches. Germline V gene data show CDR1 as LGHNA and CDR2 as YNFKEQ. This clone was counted only a few times. Its antigen is undetermined. Sequenced material consisted of expressed TCRB transcripts (all of the isolated RNA was reverse transcribed). Sequencing used immunoSEQ multiplex PCR; TCRdb keeps in-frame clones, though not all of them. The data show 500,000 to 850,000 clones, about an eighth seen once.

Material for sequencing was naive CD4+ T cells from blood. This sequence joins TRBV4-2 and TRBJ2-1, with 11 bases aligning to TRBD2. This receptor was identified in a man aged 18 to 30 with type 1 diabetes. CDR3 in DNA: TGTGCCAGCAGCCAAGATAGCGGGGGGGACAATGAGCAGTTCTTC. Amino acid sequence: CASSQDSGGDNEQFF.